The 17 T cell receptor beta chains presented below share a single source sample, sequenced in a study of blood T cell repertoires in COVID-19. TCRdb's table, derived via immunoSEQ multiplex PCR, lists solely in-frame clones and lacks some. The table lists a few hundred thousand clones, more than 70% of them singletons. Material: peripheral blood. These receptors came from a man older than 75 with acute or convalescent COVID-19.

The rearrangement joins TRBV19 to TRBJ1-5, with a tentative D call TRBD1 (5 bases). CDR1 LNHDA and CDR2 SQIVND come from the germline V gene (reference sequence). CDR3 length: 15 residues. Deletions cut 10 bases from V and 0 bases from J, with 16 bases between. In DNA, the CDR3 is TGTGCCACCATGACAGCCCTCTATAGCAATCAGCCCCAGCATTTT. This codes for CATMTALYSNQPQHF.

The CDR3 DNA follows: TGTGCCAGCAGGATGCCCCCGGGAGGCACTGAAGCTTTCTTT. This sequence encodes CASRMPPGGTEAFF. V and J are TRBV6-5 and TRBJ1-1; D not certain. The CDR3 sequence is 14 residues long. V dropped 6 bases and J dropped 4 bases, with 15 bases sitting between them. CDR1 MNHEY and CDR2 SVGAGI come from the germline V gene.

V is TRBV24-1 and J is TRBJ2-1, with D possibly being TRBD1 (6 bases). V dropped 1 base and J dropped 5 bases, with 14 bases sitting between them. Germline V gene data show CDR1 as KGHDR and CDR2 as SFDVKD. This CDR3 spans 16 amino acids. CDR3 loop: CATSDFTGSGDNEQFF. The CDR3, as DNA: TGTGCCACCAGTGATTTCACAGGGAGTGGGGACAATGAGCAGTTCTTC.

This sequence joins TRBV10-3 and TRBJ2-5; possible D gene TRBD2, 6 bases. V lost 3 bases and J lost 0, with 11 bases in between. The CDR3 is 15 residues long. Germline lookup yields CDR1 ENHRY and CDR2 SYGVKD. CDR3: CAISDPRGYQETQYF. The CDR3 DNA reads as TGTGCCATCAGTGACCCCCGGGGGTACCAAGAGACCCAGTACTTC.

The chain joins TRBV19 to TRBJ2-1, with 10 bases matching TRBD2. V lost 10 bases to trimming and J lost 7 bases; unmatched junction nucleotides: 7. Germline V gene sequence: CDR1 LNHDA, CDR2 SQIVND (reference sequence). The CDR3 spans 13 residues. The CDR3 DNA reads as TGTGCCACCCGACTAGCGGGCTTAAATGAGCAGTTCTTC. The encoded protein is CATRLAGLNEQFF.

The V gene is TRBV5-4, the J gene TRBJ1-2; 12 bases match TRBD1. Germline V lookup: CDR1 SGHNT, CDR2 YYREEE (reference sequence). J gave up 6 bases and V 4 bases, and 10 bases lay outside the gene matches. The CDR3 covers 16 residues. As DNA, the CDR3 is TGTGCCAGCAGCGGCGGGGGACAGGGGGCGAGGGATGGCTACACCTTC. Translating it yields CASSGGGQGARDGYTF.

The chain combines TRBV12-3 or TRBV12-4 with TRBJ2-7; 10 bases map to TRBD2. CDR3 length: 12 amino acids. Trimming took 6 bases from V and 7 from J; bases not matched to a gene: 3. In DNA, the CDR3 is TGTGCCAGCAGGCTAGCGGGAGTTGAGCAGTACTTC. Amino acids: CASRLAGVEQYF.

This chain uses TRBV3-1 (or the pseudogene TRBV3-2) with TRBJ2-7; 8 bases align to TRBD2. With 4 bases clipped from V and 2 bases from J, the junction kept 10 bases outside the gene matches. CDR3 length: 16 amino acids. Germline assignment: CDR1 LGHDT and CDR2 YNNKEL (reference sequence). CDR3 loop: CASSPSGGGGTYEQYF. CDR3 nucleotides: TGTGCCAGCAGCCCTTCGGGAGGCGGGGGGACCTACGAGCAGTACTTC.

The CDR3 nucleotides are TGTGCCAGCAGCCTCGGGACAGGGTTCGGTCAGCCCCAGCATTTT. Translation gives CASSLGTGFGQPQHF. The rearrangement uses TRBV9 and TRBJ1-5; the match to TRBD1 covers 9 bases. The CDR3 length is 15 residues. V dropped 4 bases and J dropped 6; count of bases not matched to a gene: 8. Looked up from germline, CDR1 is SGDLS and CDR2 is YYNGEE.

The V and J genes are TRBV6-1 and TRBJ2-1, with D perhaps matching TRBD2 (6 bases). CDR3 length equals 13 residues. V dropped 2 bases and J dropped 11 bases, with 13 bases sitting between them. The germline gives CDR1 MNHNS, CDR2 SASEGT. CDR3 bases: TGTGCCAGCAGTGAATATGGGACTCCAAAGCAGTTCTTC. Translation gives CASSEYGTPKQFF.

V and J are TRBV28 and TRBJ1-5; 7 bases agree with TRBD1. With 2 bases clipped from V and 5 bases from J, the junction kept 3 bases outside the gene matches. The CDR3 length is 14 residues. The germline CDR1 and CDR2 sequences are MDHEN and SYDVKM. Here the CDR3 reads CASSLPTGDQPQHF. The CDR3, as DNA: TGTGCCAGCAGTTTACCCACAGGGGATCAGCCCCAGCATTTT.

Of note for this clone: A read error may account for a junction end that differs from germline. The chain combines TRBV10-3 with TRBJ1-5; weak D call: TRBD1 (5 bases). This CDR3 is built from 14 residues. The V gene's germline CDR1 is ENHRY and CDR2 SYGVKD. Here the CDR3 reads CVISGGAGNQPQHF. CDR3 nucleotide sequence: TGTGTCATCAGTGGGGGAGCAGGCAATCAGCCCCAGCATTTT.

J is TRBJ2-7 and V is TRBV6-5, with a possible D match to TRBD1 (6 bases). V lost 11 bases and J 5 bases, leaving 19 bases between the germline ends. CDR1 MNHEY and CDR2 SVGAGI come from the germline V gene. This CDR3 contains 13 residues. The CDR3 loop reads CACSQGFSDEQYF. The CDR3, as DNA: TGTGCCTGCTCGCAGGGGTTCTCGGACGAGCAGTACTTC.

V and J are TRBV5-1 and TRBJ2-5; possible D gene TRBD1, 6 bases. Deletions cut 1 base from V and 5 bases from J, with 12 bases between. Germline-derived CDR1 and CDR2 are SGHRS and YFSETQ. This CDR3 is built from 14 residues. The CDR3 reads CASSLTGQRETQYF. The CDR3 DNA reads as TGCGCCAGCAGCTTGACCGGACAGCGGGAGACCCAGTACTTC.

The chain has TRBV5-4 and TRBJ2-5; D uncertain. CDR3 length equals 15 residues. V shed 0 bases and J shed 9 bases, with 18 bases lying between them. The germline CDR1 and CDR2 sequences are SGHNT and YYREEE (reference sequence). The CDR3 sequence is CASSLAPVTPSAQYF. CDR3 nucleotides: TGTGCCAGCAGCTTGGCTCCGGTGACTCCCAGTGCCCAGTACTTC.

The chain joins TRBV6-5 to TRBJ2-7; D ambiguous. CDR1 is MNHEY, CDR2 SVGAGI, per germline. Deletions cut 4 bases from V and 3 bases from J, with 10 bases between. The CDR3 has 13 amino acids. Here the CDR3 DNA reads TGTGCCAGCAGTTTTGCAGGTTTCTACGAGCAGTACTTC. Encoded protein: CASSFAGFYEQYF.

The chain combines TRBV9 with TRBJ1-2; TRBD1 matches 7 bases. This CDR3 spans 13 amino acids. The junction had 4 bases not matched to a gene; V was cut back by 0 bases and J by 8 bases. CDR1 is SGDLS, CDR2 YYNGEE, per germline. This CDR3 reads CASSVEQGRGYTF. Here the CDR3 DNA reads TGTGCCAGCAGCGTAGAACAGGGGAGAGGCTACACCTTC.